Below are 13 T cell receptor beta chains sequenced from a single sample in a study of blood T cell repertoires in COVID-19. The assay was immunoSEQ multiplex PCR, and TCRdb's table has in-frame clones only and misses some. Here the sample spans about 250,000 clones, 85% to 90% being singletons. Material: peripheral blood. These receptors came from a man under 40 with acute or convalescent COVID-19.

V gene TRBV24-1 combines with J gene TRBJ1-5, with 7 positions matching TRBD1. The CDR3 contains 13 residues. CDR1 and CDR2 from the germline V gene are KGHDR and SFDVKD. The V segment lost 9 bases and the J segment 7 bases; nucleotides outside the gene matches: 8. The CDR3 nucleotides are TGTGCCACCGCTAGAGGACAGGACCAGCCCCAGCATTTT. This translates into CATARGQDQPQHF.

The V and J genes are TRBV7-3 and TRBJ1-2, with a possible D match to TRBD1 (6 bases). Trimming shortened V by 5 bases and J by 3 bases, and 10 bases separated the two germline ends. From germline, CDR1 is SGHTA and CDR2 FQGTGA. The CDR3 consists of 13 residues. CDR3 DNA sequence: TGTGCCAGCAGCCGTCAGGGGTACTATGGCTACACCTTC. Translating gives CASSRQGYYGYTF.

The chain employs TRBV5-1 and TRBJ1-6, with TRBD1 matching over 8 bases. V was pared by 4 bases and J by 9 bases, with 9 bases of the junction left unmatched. Germline CDR1 and CDR2: SGHRS and YFSETQ. CDR3 size: 15 residues. The CDR3 DNA reads as TGCGCCAGCAGCATCTCCGGACAGGGCGGTTCACCCCTCCACTTT. This encodes CASSISGQGGSPLHF. Complete variable domain (other parts from reference TRBV5-1 and TRBJ1-6): KAGVTQTPRYLIKTRGQQVTLSCSPISGHRSVSWYQQTPGQGLQFLFEYFSETQRNKGNFPGRFSGRQFSNSRSEMNVSTLELGDSALYLCASSISGQGGSPLHFGNGTRLTVT.

The genes are TRBV4-2 and TRBJ2-7, with 8 bases aligning to TRBD1. The germline CDR1 and CDR2 sequences are LGHNA and YNFKEQ. The length of the CDR3 is 15 residues. The ends lost 0 bases at V and 3 bases at J; junction bases unmatched: 4. CDR3 in DNA: TGTGCCAGCAGCCAAGAGCAGGGGGCGAACTACGAGCAGTACTTC. Residues: CASSQEQGANYEQYF.

The chain recombines TRBV7-9 with TRBJ1-1; D ambiguous. Germline V gene sequence: CDR1 SEHNR, CDR2 FQNEAQ (reference sequence). The CDR3 length is 13 residues. The germline V and J ends were trimmed by 6 bases and 5 bases, with 13 bases remaining between them. The chain's CDR3 is CASRPPSVTEAFF. The CDR3, as DNA: TGTGCCAGCAGACCCCCCTCGGTAACTGAAGCTTTCTTT.

This chain uses TRBV3-1 (or the pseudogene TRBV3-2) with TRBJ1-2; 9 bases agree with TRBD1. Germline CDR1 and CDR2: LGHDT and YNNKEL (reference sequence). The length of the CDR3 is 14 residues. V shed 1 base, J shed 5 bases, and the junction held 2 bases outside the gene matches. The DNA of the CDR3 is TGTGCCAGCAGCCAAGCGGACAGGGGTTATGGCTACACCTTC. It is translated as CASSQADRGYGYTF.

In DNA form, the CDR3 reads TGTGCCAGCAGTTACTTAGGGCAGGGGGTGAACACTGAAGCTTTCTTT. Residues: CASSYLGQGVNTEAFF. This chain links TRBV6-5 with TRBJ1-1, with TRBD1 matching over 7 bases. The germline V gene has CDR1 MNHEY and CDR2 SVGAGI. The J segment lost 0 bases and the V segment lost 1 base, leaving 5 bases of the junction unmatched. CDR3 size: 16 residues.

The chain couples TRBV5-4 to TRBJ2-1, with 7 bases fitting TRBD2. Germline trimming cut 5 bases from V and 0 bases from J; bases unmatched to any gene: 11. The CDR3 contains 17 residues. From germline, CDR1 is SGHNT and CDR2 YYREEE (reference sequence). CDR3 residues: CASSKSGKLSSYNEQFF. CDR3 nucleotides: TGTGCCAGCAGTAAAAGCGGGAAACTCAGCTCCTACAATGAGCAGTTCTTC.

This sequence joins TRBV19 and TRBJ2-7, with a weak D call TRBD2 (5 bases). The CDR3 is made up of 13 amino acids. Germline V CDR1 and CDR2: LNHDA, SQIVND (reference sequence). V lost 6 bases, J lost 3 bases, and 12 bases lay in between. The CDR3 sequence: CASSSTGYYEQYF. CDR3 coding DNA: TGTGCCAGTAGCTCGACGGGGTACTACGAGCAGTACTTC.

The gene calls are TRBV29-1 and TRBJ2-3; 9 bases fit TRBD2. J gave up 1 base and V 4 bases, and 9 bases lay outside the gene matches. There are 16 residues in the CDR3. Germline CDR1 is SQVTM and CDR2 is ANQGSEA. The CDR3 DNA reads TGCAGCGTTGCCGGCGGGAGGGCCAGGGGCACAGATACGCAGTATTTT. Protein product: CSVAGGRARGTDTQYF.

The chain combines TRBV7-8 with TRBJ2-1; tentatively, D is TRBD1 (6 bases). The CDR3 spans 15 residues. The ends were cut back, 5 bases at V and 4 bases at J, with 15 bases in the middle. Germline V lookup: CDR1 SGHVS, CDR2 FQNEAQ. The chain's CDR3 is CASSPRQVIYNEQFF. DNA of the CDR3: TGTGCCAGCAGCCCTCGACAGGTGATTTACAATGAGCAGTTCTTC. The variable domain in full, completed from reference TRBV7-8 and TRBJ2-1, reads GAGVSQSPRYKVAKRGQDVALRCDPISGHVSLFWYQQALGQGPEFLTYFQNEAQLDKSGLPSDRFFAERPEGSVSTLKIQRTQQEDSAVYLCASSPRQVIYNEQFFGPGTRLTVL.

A remark on this clone: This CDR3 is also generated by other DNA sequences in the sample. The chain uses TRBV5-1 and TRBJ2-3, with D tentatively TRBD2 (5 bases). V dropped 1 base and J dropped 0 bases, with 6 bases sitting between them. Germline lookup yields CDR1 SGHRS and CDR2 YFSETQ. The length of the CDR3 is 14 residues. The CDR3 region is CASSLPGSTDTQYF. The CDR3 nucleotides read TGCGCCAGCAGCTTGCCGGGGAGCACAGATACGCAGTATTTT.

DNA of the CDR3: TGTGCCAGCTCACCACAAACAGGGACCGGTTCCTACGAGCAGTACTTC. As protein: CASSPQTGTGSYEQYF. The V gene is TRBV18, the J gene TRBJ2-7; D might be TRBD1 (6 bases). Trimming took off 1 base at V and 1 base at J, with 14 bases between the two ends. In germline, CDR1 is KGHSH, CDR2 LQKENI. The CDR3 sequence is 16 residues long.